The 22 T cell receptor beta chains presented below share a single source sample, sequenced in a study of T cell responses to AZD1222 COVID-19 vaccine. The table came from immunoSEQ multiplex PCR; TCRdb's copy has only in-frame clones and leaves some out. Seen here are under 110,000 clones, about 90% observed once, and the top ten hold 8%. Sequences were derived from peripheral blood, sampled 28 days after the second AZD1222 dose. These receptors all come from an adult who received the AZD1222 COVID-19 vaccine.

J is TRBJ2-5 and V is TRBV2; 9 bases match TRBD2. The CDR3 is 15 residues long. Losses at the gene ends were 1 base for V and 4 bases for J; bases not matched to a gene: 4. Germline values: CDR1 SNHLY, CDR2 FYNNEI. The chain's CDR3 is CASSEGLAGIETQYF. The CDR3 region has the DNA TGTGCCAGCAGTGAAGGGCTAGCGGGGATAGAGACCCAGTACTTC.

V and J are TRBV2 and TRBJ1-6; 9 nucleotides match TRBD1. The CDR3 has 15 residues. Germline loops: CDR1 SNHLY, CDR2 FYNNEI. The ends lost 8 bases at V and 10 bases at J; junction bases unmatched: 12. Written as DNA, the CDR3 is TGTGCCAGCGGGGCCCTACAGGGGGCTGGGTCACCCCTCCACTTT. Its protein product is CASGALQGAGSPLHF.

This clone occurred once. V is TRBV10-3 and J is TRBJ2-7; perhaps TRBD1 as D (6 bases). V lost 3 bases, J lost 0 bases, and 12 bases lay in between. Germline assignment: CDR1 ENHRY and CDR2 SYGVKD. The CDR3 is 15 residues long. The CDR3 sequence is CAISDPGTLSYEQYF. The CDR3 DNA follows: TGTGCCATCAGTGATCCCGGGACACTCTCCTACGAGCAGTACTTC.

The chain carries TRBV5-1 and TRBJ1-1, with D possibly being TRBD1 (6 bases). With 1 base removed from V and 4 bases from J, the gap between germline ends came to 8 bases. The CDR3 extends over 13 amino acids. Looked up from germline, CDR1 is SGHRS and CDR2 is YFSETQ. DNA of the CDR3: TGCGCCAGCAGCTTGCCGACAGGCACTGAAGCTTTCTTT. This codes for CASSLPTGTEAFF. Variable domain in full (rest from reference TRBV5-1 and TRBJ1-1): KAGVTQTPRYLIKTRGQQVTLSCSPISGHRSVSWYQQTPGQGLQFLFEYFSETQRNKGNFPGRFSGRQFSNSRSEMNVSTLELGDSALYLCASSLPTGTEAFFGQGTRLTVV.

This chain uses TRBV6-5 with TRBJ1-1, with a tentative D call TRBD1 (6 bases). The ends were cut back, 5 bases at V and 6 bases at J, with 16 bases in the middle. CDR3 length equals 14 residues. Germline V gene lookup returns CDR1 MNHEY and CDR2 SVGAGI. The CDR3 nucleotides read TGTGCCAGCAGTCAAACACAGGGTCGATCTGAAGCTTTCTTT. The encoded protein is CASSQTQGRSEAFF.

This clone has a single count. The chain has TRBV5-1 and TRBJ1-4, with 7 bases matching TRBD1. Germline V gene sequence: CDR1 SGHRS, CDR2 YFSETQ. V lost 0 bases, J lost 8 bases, and 13 bases stayed unmatched. This CDR3 contains 17 residues. The CDR3 sequence: CASSLAAPGQAGEKLFF. CDR3 nucleotides: TGCGCCAGCAGCTTGGCCGCACCTGGACAGGCCGGAGAAAAACTGTTTTTT.

This chain links TRBV3-1 (or the pseudogene TRBV3-2) with TRBJ1-3; 7 bases align to TRBD1. CDR3 length: 16 amino acids. The germline CDR1 and CDR2 sequences are LGHDT and YNNKEL (reference sequence). With 3 bases clipped from V and 2 bases from J, the junction kept 7 bases outside the gene matches. This CDR3 reads CASSQRGQQTGNTIYF. The CDR3 coding sequence is TGTGCCAGCAGCCAGCGGGGACAGCAAACTGGAAACACCATATATTTT.

The chain combines TRBV29-1 with TRBJ1-2, with D unclear. Trimming took 3 bases from V and 2 from J, leaving 4 bases between them. Germline CDR1 reads SQVTM; CDR2 reads ANQGSEA. The CDR3 sequence is 11 residues long. The CDR3 reads CSVDGNYGYTF. The CDR3 region has the DNA TGCAGCGTTGACGGGAACTATGGCTACACCTTC.

This sequence joins TRBV6-5 and TRBJ1-6, with 7 bases matching TRBD1. CDR1 and CDR2 (germline): MNHEY, SVGAGI. Trimming removed 2 bases from V and 5 bases from J; junction bases left unmatched: 6. The CDR3 has 16 amino acids. CDR3 sequence (DNA): TGTGCCAGCAGTTACGAGGGGGCTAGAGATAATTCACCCCTCCACTTT. Amino acid sequence: CASSYEGARDNSPLHF.

V gene TRBV24-1 combines with J gene TRBJ2-2; D remains unclear. V was shortened by 9 bases and J by 0 bases, with 7 bases between the two germline ends. This CDR3 comprises 13 residues. CDR1 is KGHDR, CDR2 SFDVKD, per germline. This CDR3 reads CATQLSNTGELFF. CDR3 DNA: TGTGCCACCCAGTTATCGAACACCGGGGAGCTGTTTTTT.

CDR3 protein: CASGQQGNYGYTF. DNA for the CDR3: TGTGCCAGCGGCCAACAGGGAAACTATGGCTACACCTTC. The rearrangement uses TRBV5-5 and TRBJ1-2, with a weak D call TRBD1 (6 bases). This CDR3 is built from 13 residues. The V end was cut by 7 bases, the J end by 2 bases, with 12 bases between. The germline V gene has CDR1 SGHKS and CDR2 YYEKEE (reference sequence).

This chain connects TRBV25-1 to TRBJ2-7, with D possibly called TRBD1 or TRBD2 (5 bases each). The CDR3 covers 16 residues. Between the trimmed V and J ends, which lost 1 base and 0 bases, there was a span of 13 bases. Germline V CDR1 and CDR2: MGHDK, SYGVNS. The CDR3 DNA is TGTGCCAGCAGTGAATCTCGGGGCTTCAGCTCCTACGAGCAGTACTTC. Encoded protein: CASSESRGFSSYEQYF.

The chain carries TRBV5-1 and TRBJ1-1, with 9 bases lining up with TRBD1. The germline gives CDR1 SGHRS, CDR2 YFSETQ. V dropped 4 bases and J dropped 5; count of bases not matched to a gene: 12. CDR3 length: 16 amino acids. The CDR3 loop reads CASSVGQGRVQTEAFF. The CDR3 DNA sequence: TGCGCCAGCAGCGTTGGACAGGGGCGGGTGCAGACTGAAGCTTTCTTT.

J is TRBJ1-2 and V is TRBV4-3; TRBD1 aligns across 10 bases. CDR1 LGHNA and CDR2 YSLEER come from the germline V gene. V shed 8 bases, J shed 6 bases, and the junction held 9 bases outside the gene matches. The CDR3 length is 14 residues. The CDR3, as DNA: TGCGCCAGCGGGGGGGACAGGGGTTTTAATGGCTACACCTTC. Translated, it gives CASGGDRGFNGYTF.

The rearrangement links TRBV25-1 to TRBJ2-7; perhaps TRBD1 as D (5 bases). The CDR3 totals 14 residues. Germline V gives CDR1 MGHDK, CDR2 SYGVNS. V was cut by 0 bases and J by 1 base, with 7 bases left in between. This CDR3 reads CASSEYRESYEQYF. The CDR3 DNA reads TGTGCCAGCAGTGAATACAGGGAATCCTACGAGCAGTACTTC.

This clone came up once. The chain is built from TRBV4-1 and TRBJ1-1, with 11 bases fitting TRBD1. Trimming removed 4 bases from V and 0 bases from J; junction bases left unmatched: 13. The CDR3 is 19 residues long. Germline CDR1 reads MGHRA; CDR2 reads YSYEKL. CDR3 region: CASSPTGDRGRWVNTEAFF. CDR3 DNA sequence: TGCGCCAGCAGCCCCACCGGGGACAGGGGGAGATGGGTGAACACTGAAGCTTTCTTT.

The sample holds one count of this clone. V and J are TRBV5-1 and TRBJ2-7, with 13 bases aligning to TRBD2. The CDR3 has 15 amino acids. CDR1 and CDR2 from the germline V gene are SGHRS and YFSETQ. Trimming took 4 bases from V and 2 from J; bases not matched to a gene: 3. CDR3: CASSRLAGGPYEQYF. For the CDR3, the DNA is TGCGCCAGCAGCAGACTAGCGGGGGGTCCCTACGAGCAGTACTTC. The variable domain in full, completed from reference TRBV5-1 and TRBJ2-7, reads KAGVTQTPRYLIKTRGQQVTLSCSPISGHRSVSWYQQTPGQGLQFLFEYFSETQRNKGNFPGRFSGRQFSNSRSEMNVSTLELGDSALYLCASSRLAGGPYEQYFGPGTRLTVT.

This chain uses TRBV5-1 with TRBJ1-1, with D perhaps matching TRBD1 (5 bases). CDR3 size: 15 residues. The germline V gene encodes CDR1 SGHRS and CDR2 YFSETQ. V lost 3 bases to trimming and J lost 3 bases, with 15 bases between them. This CDR3 reads CASSYGHNTYTEAFF. The CDR3 DNA follows: TGCGCCAGCAGCTATGGACATAACACCTACACTGAAGCTTTCTTT.

The chain recombines TRBV5-1 with TRBJ1-4; D is unclear. Germline V gene lookup returns CDR1 SGHRS and CDR2 YFSETQ. V gave up 0 bases and J gave up 0 bases, with 3 bases separating them. This CDR3 has 14 amino acids. CDR3 DNA sequence: TGCGCCAGCAGCTTGGGCCCAACTAATGAAAAACTGTTTTTT. Translating gives CASSLGPTNEKLFF. Drawing the rest from reference TRBV5-1 and TRBJ1-4, the complete variable domain is KAGVTQTPRYLIKTRGQQVTLSCSPISGHRSVSWYQQTPGQGLQFLFEYFSETQRNKGNFPGRFSGRQFSNSRSEMNVSTLELGDSALYLCASSLGPTNEKLFFGSGTQLSVL.

The chain is built from TRBV7-2 and TRBJ2-3; 11 bases are a match to TRBD2. The CDR3 length is 17 residues. Germline values: CDR1 SGHTA, CDR2 FQGNSA. Trimming removed 5 bases from V and 4 bases from J; junction bases left unmatched: 11. CDR3 in amino acids: CASSPRTSGFYADTQYF. The DNA of the CDR3 is TGTGCCAGCAGCCCCCGGACTAGCGGGTTTTATGCAGATACGCAGTATTTT.

The gene calls are TRBV6-7 and TRBJ2-1, with 8 bases identical to TRBD2. TRBV6-7 is marked as an open reading frame, function uncertain. The V gene end was trimmed by 6 bases and the J gene end by 2 bases; junction bases not matched to a gene: 21. The CDR3 runs to 20 residues. CDR3: CASRRVPLGGGSPPYNEQFF. The CDR3 nucleotides are TGTGCCAGCAGGCGAGTACCTTTAGGCGGGGGGTCTCCTCCCTACAATGAGCAGTTCTTC.

The chain combines TRBV19 with TRBJ1-5, with D hard to call. V lost 7 bases, J lost 11 bases, and 18 bases lay in between. There are 13 residues in the CDR3. Germline CDR1 reads LNHDA; CDR2 reads SQIVND (reference sequence). This chain's CDR3 is CASTEDHVRAQHF. DNA for the CDR3: TGTGCCAGTACCGAGGACCACGTTCGGGCCCAGCATTTT.